Following are 32 T cell receptor beta chains from one sample sequenced in a study of cytotoxic CD8 clonotypes in ibrutinib-treated CLL. Some clones are missing from TCRdb's copy, which holds only in-frame ones; the method was immunoSEQ multiplex PCR. The sample lists some 200,000 clones; over 65% were seen once. The material was PBMCs, obtained after 12 months of ibrutinib treatment. The receptors derive from a human donor with chronic lymphocytic leukemia.

The rearrangement links TRBV30 to TRBJ1-1, with TRBD1 as a possible D gene (5 bases). This CDR3 is 12 amino acids long. Per the germline V gene, CDR1 is GTSNPN and CDR2 is SVGIG (reference sequence). The ends were cut back, 3 bases at V and 6 bases at J, with 11 bases in the middle. CDR3 sequence reads: CAWRSGLAEAFF. CDR3 DNA: TGTGCCTGGAGATCAGGGTTAGCTGAAGCTTTCTTT. Together with reference TRBV30 and TRBJ1-1, the CDR3 gives the full variable domain: SQTIHQWPATLVQPVGSPLSLECTVEGTSNPNLYWYRQAAGRGLQLLFYSVGIGQISSEVPQNLSASRPQDRQFILSSKKLLLSDSGFYLCAWRSGLAEAFFGQGTRLTVV.

In its sample, this clone was seen a few times. The chain carries TRBV28 and TRBJ2-3; D is ambiguous. This CDR3 spans 14 amino acids. V lost 5 bases and J 3 bases, leaving 12 bases between the germline ends. Germline V gene sequence: CDR1 MDHEN, CDR2 SYDVKM. This chain's CDR3 is CASSPLQGTDTQYF. DNA of the CDR3: TGTGCCAGCAGTCCCCTTCAAGGTACAGATACGCAGTATTTT.

Concerning this clone: One junction end does not reproduce the germline sequence, and a read error may be involved. The chain is built from TRBV30 and TRBJ2-7; TRBD2 aligns across 8 bases. Germline values: CDR1 GTSNPN, CDR2 SVGIG (reference sequence). The CDR3 consists of 13 residues. The CDR3 coding sequence is TGTGCCTGGAGTCCTCGGGGGGGTCAACCCATTACCTTC. Translated: CAWSPRGGQPITF. The full variable domain, rest sourced from reference TRBV30 and TRBJ2-7, is SQTIHQWPATLVQPVGSPLSLECTVEGTSNPNLYWYRQAAGRGLQLLFYSVGIGQISSEVPQNLSASRPQDRQFILSSKKLLLSDSGFYLCAWSPRGGQPITFGPGTRLTVT.

The genes are TRBV7-3 and TRBJ2-1, with 7 bases matching TRBD1. The ends lost 5 bases at V and 2 bases at J; junction bases unmatched: 6. Germline V lookup: CDR1 SGHTA, CDR2 FQGTGA. The CDR3 runs to 15 residues. The CDR3 here is CASSGRQGTYNEQFF. The CDR3 coding sequence is TGTGCCAGCAGCGGACGACAGGGCACCTACAATGAGCAGTTCTTC.

V gene TRBV19 combines with J gene TRBJ2-1, with D possibly being TRBD2 (6 bases). The germline V gene has CDR1 LNHDA and CDR2 SQIVND (reference sequence). Deletions cut 7 bases from V and 4 bases from J, with 17 bases between. This CDR3 has 15 residues. The CDR3 loop is CASTIRLDRYNEQFF. DNA of the CDR3: TGTGCCAGTACCATTCGACTAGATCGTTACAATGAGCAGTTCTTC.

The chain couples TRBV11-3 to TRBJ2-7; 9 bases map to TRBD1. V trimming: 5 bases; J trimming: 1 base; junction bases outside the gene matches: 3. Germline lookup yields CDR1 SGHNT and CDR2 YENEEA. The CDR3 sequence is 14 residues long. The CDR3 nucleotides read TGTGCCAGCAGCGACGGGACAGGGTCCTACGAGCAGTACTTC. This codes for CASSDGTGSYEQYF.

The genes are TRBV6-6 and TRBJ1-6; tentative D call: TRBD1 (6 bases). V dropped 9 bases and J dropped 5 bases, with 17 bases sitting between them. There are 15 residues in the CDR3. CDR1 MNHNY and CDR2 SVGAGI come from the germline V gene (reference sequence). The CDR3 spells CASRERGWDNSPLHF. CDR3 bases: TGTGCCAGTCGGGAAAGGGGGTGGGATAATTCACCCCTCCACTTT.

The chain joins TRBV4-1 to TRBJ2-5; 7 bases match TRBD1. V shed 4 bases and J 2 bases; nucleotides not matched to a gene: 4. This CDR3 has 14 amino acids. Per the germline V gene, CDR1 is MGHRA and CDR2 is YSYEKL. The DNA for the CDR3 is TGCGCCAGCAGCCGGGACAGCCCACAAGAGACCCAGTACTTC. Protein product: CASSRDSPQETQYF.

This clone has more than one count but fewer than ten. The gene calls are TRBV11-2 and TRBJ1-1; D not certain. CDR1 is SGHAT and CDR2 is FQNNGV in the germline V gene. The CDR3 has 10 amino acids. The germline V and J ends were trimmed by 1 base and 11 bases, with 5 bases remaining between them. The CDR3 is CASSLGDAFF. CDR3 nucleotides: TGTGCCAGCAGCTTAGGGGATGCTTTCTTT.

This CDR3 reads CASTLGGAEYGYTF. CDR3 sequence (DNA): TGTGCCAGCACCCTAGGGGGGGCGGAATATGGCTACACCTTC. The chain combines TRBV2 with TRBJ1-2; D is possibly TRBD1 (6 bases). The germline gives CDR1 SNHLY, CDR2 FYNNEI. The CDR3 is made up of 14 amino acids. V was trimmed by 7 bases and J by 5 bases, leaving 17 bases between them. The full variable domain, with the rest looked up from reference TRBV2 and TRBJ1-2, is EPEVTQTPSHQVTQMGQEVILRCVPISNHLYFYWYRQILGQKVEFLVSFYNNEISEKSEIFDDQFSVERPDGSNFTLKIRSTKLEDSAMYFCASTLGGAEYGYTFGSGTRLTVV.

In its sample, this clone was seen a few times. The V and J genes are TRBV4-1 and TRBJ1-5; tentatively, D is TRBD1 (6 bases). This CDR3 spans 17 amino acids. Per the germline V gene, CDR1 is MGHRA and CDR2 is YSYEKL. V was pared by 3 bases and J by 1 base, with 16 bases between. CDR3 nucleotide sequence: TGCGCCAGCAGCCAGGGGCCCAGGGGAATAAGCAATCAGCCCCAGCATTTT. Protein product: CASSQGPRGISNQPQHF.

This clone was seen ten or more times. The gene calls are TRBV11-3 and TRBJ1-5; a weak D match, TRBD1 (5 bases). Germline V gene data show CDR1 as SGHNT and CDR2 as YENEEA. Deletions cut 8 bases from V and 7 bases from J, with 24 bases between. This CDR3 has 16 residues. CDR3 protein: CASATRSPRVYQPQHF. The CDR3 DNA reads as TGTGCCAGCGCGACGAGGTCCCCCAGGGTTTACCAGCCCCAGCATTTT.

The CDR3: CASSLGYEQYF. The CDR3 DNA sequence: TGCGCCAGCAGCTTGGGCTACGAGCAGTACTTC. The rearrangement uses TRBV5-1 and TRBJ2-7; D gene unclear. V was clipped by 0 bases and J by 3 bases, with 1 base between them. CDR1 and CDR2 from the germline V gene are SGHRS and YFSETQ. CDR3 length equals 11 residues.

This clone was found once. The V and J genes are TRBV4-1 and TRBJ1-4, with 8 bases matching TRBD1. V trimming: 4 bases; J trimming: 0 bases; junction bases outside the gene matches: 1. The CDR3 extends over 15 amino acids. Germline CDR1 MGHRA, CDR2 YSYEKL. The CDR3 spells CASSPQGATNEKLFF. In DNA form, the CDR3 reads TGCGCCAGCAGCCCACAGGGGGCAACTAATGAAAAACTGTTTTTT.

The chain recombines TRBV19 with TRBJ1-1; D not resolved. CDR3 length: 12 residues. Trimming took off 3 bases at V and 6 bases at J, with 8 bases between the two ends. Germline V gene data show CDR1 as LNHDA and CDR2 as SQIVND (reference sequence). CDR3 bases: TGTGCCAGTAGTATGGTAGCGGCTGAAGCTTTCTTT. Its translation: CASSMVAAEAFF.

The chain uses TRBV2 and TRBJ1-4; TRBD1 matches 7 bases. V was pared by 8 bases and J by 4 bases, with 7 bases of the junction left unmatched. This CDR3 contains 14 residues. Germline CDR1 reads SNHLY; CDR2 reads FYNNEI. CDR3 in amino acids: CASGDRESNEKLFF. CDR3 DNA sequence: TGTGCCAGCGGAGACAGGGAGAGTAATGAAAAACTGTTTTTT.

This clone was seen more than once but under ten times. At the DNA level, this CDR3 is encoded by other sequences in the same sample as well. The chain links TRBV18 to TRBJ2-7; the D gene could be TRBD1 or TRBD2 (5 bases each). Trimming removed 2 bases at V and 4 bases at J, with 6 bases between. Looked up from germline, CDR1 is KGHSH and CDR2 is LQKENI. This CDR3 is built from 12 residues. CDR3 bases: TGTGCCAGCTCACCAGGGGGTTACGAGCAGTACTTC. Its protein is CASSPGGYEQYF.

The CDR3 loop reads CSVHLIGSKGGYTF. As DNA, the CDR3 is TGCAGCGTGCACTTAATAGGGAGTAAGGGTGGCTACACCTTC. The chain combines TRBV29-1 with TRBJ1-2; unclear D gene. Looked up from germline, CDR1 is SQVTM and CDR2 is ANQGSEA. The V end was cut by 6 bases, the J end by 7 bases, with 21 bases between. The CDR3 extends over 14 amino acids.

This clone was detected only a few times. The chain carries TRBV4-2 and TRBJ1-2, with TRBD1 as a possible D gene (6 bases). V was cut by 4 bases and J by 8 bases, with 14 bases left in between. Germline lookup yields CDR1 LGHNA and CDR2 YNFKEQ. There are 13 residues in the CDR3. In DNA, the CDR3 is TGTGCCAGCAGCCCCGGGGGGCGCGAAGGCTACACCTTC. This gives the protein CASSPGGREGYTF.

This chain connects TRBV5-1 to TRBJ2-3; TRBD2 matches 15 bases. Germline V CDR1 and CDR2: SGHRS, YFSETQ. V lost 3 bases to trimming and J lost 4 bases; unmatched junction nucleotides: 9. The CDR3 covers 18 residues. The CDR3 loop is CASSSGLAGGPWADTQYF. The CDR3 DNA is TGCGCCAGCAGCTCAGGACTAGCGGGGGGGCCATGGGCAGATACGCAGTATTTT.

A few counts support this clone. The rearrangement uses TRBV7-9 and TRBJ1-3; 7 positions match TRBD1. V gave up 5 bases and J gave up 4 bases; unmatched junction bases: 5. Germline CDR1 SEHNR, CDR2 FQNEAQ (reference sequence). The CDR3 spans 14 residues. The CDR3 is CASSPPGQGNTIYF. The CDR3 DNA is TGTGCCAGCAGCCCGCCGGGACAGGGAAACACCATATATTTT.

Comments on this clone: The sample holds other DNA sequences that translate to the same CDR3. The V call is TRBV30, the J call TRBJ1-6; D perhaps matches TRBD1 (6 bases). Trimming left V 0 bases short and J 8 bases short, with 8 bases between. CDR1 and CDR2 from the germline V gene are GTSNPN and SVGIG (reference sequence). The CDR3 runs to 13 residues. The CDR3 sequence is CAWSVSGDSPLHF. In DNA, the CDR3 is TGTGCCTGGAGTGTATCAGGGGATTCACCCCTCCACTTT.

The V and J genes are TRBV5-4 and TRBJ2-1; D not resolved. Trimming cost V 0 bases and J 6 bases, with 16 bases left between them. CDR1 and CDR2 from the germline V gene are SGHNT and YYREEE (reference sequence). The CDR3 runs to 16 residues. Here the CDR3 DNA reads TGTGCCAGCAGCTTGGCAAGCGAACCTAAGGGCAATGAGCAGTTCTTC. It specifies CASSLASEPKGNEQFF.

The chain recombines TRBV30 with TRBJ1-2, with D maybe TRBD1 (6 bases). V lost 4 bases to trimming and J lost 6 bases, with 18 bases between them. The CDR3 loop spans 14 amino acids. Per the germline V gene, CDR1 is GTSNPN and CDR2 is SVGIG (reference sequence). The CDR3 loop is CAWTGKGGFDGYTF. For the CDR3, the DNA is TGTGCCTGGACCGGAAAGGGGGGTTTCGATGGCTACACCTTC.

There are a few counts of this clone. The rearrangement uses TRBV30 and TRBJ1-2; no definite D call. This CDR3 comprises 13 residues. Deletions cut 2 bases from V and 2 bases from J, with 9 bases between. Germline-derived CDR1 and CDR2 are GTSNPN and SVGIG (reference sequence). DNA for the CDR3: TGTGCCTGGAGTCCATCGACAAACTATGGCTACACCTTC. Residues: CAWSPSTNYGYTF.

The chain recombines TRBV2 with TRBJ2-3; 11 nucleotides line up with TRBD1. CDR3 size: 15 residues. Germline V lookup: CDR1 SNHLY, CDR2 FYNNEI. The CDR3 is CTSSRTGGSADTQYF. The CDR3 DNA sequence: TGTACAAGCTCTCGGACAGGGGGCTCAGCAGATACGCAGTATTTT.

The rearrangement links TRBV19 to TRBJ1-5; tentatively, D is TRBD1 (6 bases). The CDR3 runs 16 residues. The germline gives CDR1 LNHDA, CDR2 SQIVND (reference sequence). Between the trimmed V and J ends, which lost 3 bases and 0 bases, there was a span of 12 bases. CDR3 nucleotide sequence: TGTGCCAGTAGTATCCTTGGACAGTTTAGCAATCAGCCCCAGCATTTT. Translation gives CASSILGQFSNQPQHF.

This rearrangement joins TRBV29-1 to TRBJ1-5; maybe TRBD1 (5 bases). CDR3 length equals 13 residues. Germline-derived CDR1 and CDR2 are SQVTM and ANQGSEA. V was cut by 4 bases and J by 4 bases, with 11 bases left in between. The CDR3 DNA reads as TGCAGCGTTGGCTCCCGGGGGAATCAGCCCCAGCATTTT. Translated, it gives CSVGSRGNQPQHF.

The V and J genes are TRBV7-3 and TRBJ1-2; unclear D gene. The germline gives CDR1 SGHTA, CDR2 FQGTGA. Trimming removed 3 bases from V and 7 bases from J, with 15 bases in between. The CDR3 covers 14 residues. CDR3 sequence (DNA): TGTGCCAGCAGCTTGACCGGGTCCGGCCGTGGCTACACCTTC. Residues: CASSLTGSGRGYTF. The entire variable domain, with the rest obtained from reference TRBV7-3 and TRBJ1-2, is as follows: GAGVSQTPSNKVTEKGKYVELRCDPISGHTALYWYRQSLGQGPEFLIYFQGTGAADDSGLPNDRFFAVRPEGSVSTLKIQRTERGDSAVYLCASSLTGSGRGYTFGSGTRLTVV.

This chain uses TRBV2 with TRBJ1-1; no clear D gene. The CDR3 is 14 amino acids. V was clipped by 4 bases and J by 1 base, with 10 bases between them. Germline CDR1 SNHLY, CDR2 FYNNEI. The CDR3 sequence is CASSVVPSNTEAFF. The CDR3 bases are TGTGCCAGCAGTGTGGTGCCCTCGAACACTGAAGCTTTCTTT.

The rearrangement uses TRBV6-5 and TRBJ1-6; TRBD1 might be the D (5 bases). Trimming pared 0 bases from V and 10 bases from J, leaving 13 bases between. There are 15 residues in the CDR3. The germline gives CDR1 MNHEY, CDR2 SVGAGI. The CDR3: CASSYSVTGLSPLHF. The CDR3 coding sequence is TGTGCCAGCAGTTACTCGGTCACAGGTTTGTCACCCCTCCACTTT.

The V gene is TRBV6-6, the J gene TRBJ2-5, with D tentatively TRBD1 (6 bases). Germline assignment: CDR1 MNHNY and CDR2 SVGAGI (reference sequence). V gave up 6 bases and J gave up 1 base, with 12 bases separating them. The CDR3 is 14 residues long. Here the CDR3 reads CASRGQGSQETQYF. The CDR3 DNA reads as TGTGCCAGCAGGGGGCAGGGGTCCCAAGAGACCCAGTACTTC.